This record covers a single T cell receptor (beta chain). Antigen unknown. CDR1 is SEHNR and CDR2 is FQNEAQ in the germline V gene (reference sequence). This CDR3 has 14 residues. V dropped 5 bases and J dropped 4 bases, with 11 bases sitting between them. TCRdb's table, derived via immunoSEQ multiplex PCR, lists solely in-frame clones and lacks some. The sample includes a few hundred thousand clones, 80% to 90% of them seen just once. The data were obtained in a study of shared clonotypes between healthy human individuals. General study results and limits: The sampled material consisted only of blood, and tissue repertoires are likely to differ.

This sequence originates from a man between 18 and 35 years old in good health. The sample was memory CD8+ T cells sorted from blood. Subset noted: CD45RO+ cells pooled with CCR7-negative TemRA cells. This chain links TRBV7-9 with TRBJ2-2; maybe TRBD1 (5 bases). CDR3 DNA sequence: TGTGCCAGCAGCAGCCCCACAGGCACCGGGGAGCTGTTTTTT. It is translated as CASSSPTGTGELFF.